These 23 T cell receptor beta chains were all obtained from the same sample, sequenced in a study of T cells after yellow fever vaccination. TCRdb reprocessed the 5' RACE reads via MiXCR and lists one record per CDR3 protein. The profile shows some 200,000 distinct CDR3 sequences, 8% to 13% of them singletons. Sequences were derived from CD8+ T cells sorted from PBMCs, sampled 15 days after the yellow fever booster vaccination. All receptors derive from a young man who received the YFV17D yellow fever vaccine.

This clonotype was observed at least ten times. This sequence joins TRBV5-1 and TRBJ1-1; D is possibly TRBD1 (5 bases). This CDR3 region has 14 residues. The V and J ends lost 1 base and 1 base respectively, with 8 bases between them. Germline assignment: CDR1 SGHRS and CDR2 YFSETQ. CDR3 sequence (DNA): TGCGCCAGCAGCTTGTGGGGCCCGAACACTGAAGCTTTCTTT. Translating gives CASSLWGPNTEAFF.

This sequence joins TRBV4-3 and TRBJ2-3, with 8 positions matching TRBD2. V shed 4 bases and J 0 bases; nucleotides not matched to a gene: 6. This CDR3 spans 16 amino acids. Per the germline V gene, CDR1 is LGHNA and CDR2 is YSLEER. Here the CDR3 reads CASSPEERGSTDTQYF. The CDR3 DNA reads as TGCGCCAGCAGCCCCGAGGAGCGGGGGAGCACAGATACGCAGTATTTT.

By its share, this clonotype is medium-sized. The chain has TRBV4-3 and TRBJ2-5; 9 bases map to TRBD2. CDR1 is LGHNA, CDR2 YSLEER, per germline. V shed 0 bases, J shed 1 base, and the junction held 0 bases outside the gene matches. CDR3 length equals 15 residues. The CDR3 is CASSQERGGQETQYF. The DNA of the CDR3 is TGCGCCAGCAGCCAAGAGCGGGGGGGCCAAGAGACCCAGTACTTC.

This clonotype was picked up a small number of times. The rearrangement links TRBV7-9 to TRBJ2-3; perhaps TRBD2 as D (5 bases). The CDR3 sequence is 15 residues long. Per germline, CDR1 SEHNR and CDR2 FQNEAQ (reference sequence). V lost 5 bases, J lost 2 bases, and 14 bases lay in between. The CDR3 loop reads CASSDYGSPTDTQYF. CDR3 bases: TGTGCCAGCAGCGACTATGGTTCACCCACAGATACGCAGTATTTT.

This clonotype was counted only a few times. The chain employs TRBV2 and TRBJ2-5; 8 bases match TRBD1. Germline CDR1 and CDR2: SNHLY and FYNNEI. Germline trimming cut 5 bases from V and 5 bases from J; bases unmatched to any gene: 16. The CDR3 runs to 17 residues. CDR3 sequence reads: CASSKSTGTGNLETQYF. In DNA, the CDR3 is TGTGCCAGCAGTAAGTCGACCGGGACAGGAAATTTGGAGACCCAGTACTTC. Using reference TRBV2 and TRBJ2-5 for the parts outside the CDR3, the full variable domain is EPEVTQTPSHQVTQMGQEVILRCVPISNHLYFYWYRQILGQKVEFLVSFYNNEISEKSEIFDDQFSVERPDGSNFTLKIRSTKLEDSAMYFCASSKSTGTGNLETQYFGPGTRLLVL.

This clonotype was picked up a small number of times. The chain recombines TRBV6-2 or TRBV6-3 with TRBJ2-3; 8 bases line up with TRBD1. Unmatched junction bases numbered 15, after V lost 5 bases and J lost 2 bases. In germline, CDR1 is MNHEY, CDR2 SVGEGT. The CDR3 totals 18 residues. The CDR3 DNA reads as TGTGCCAGCAGTCTCCTTCCTCGACAGGGGCCTTACACAGATACGCAGTATTTT. Translating gives CASSLLPRQGPYTDTQYF.

This clonotype was seen ten or more times. The V gene is TRBV24-1, the J gene TRBJ1-2, with 10 bases lining up with TRBD1. The CDR3 contains 20 residues. V trimming: 9 bases; J trimming: 4 bases; junction bases outside the gene matches: 25. Germline V gene sequence: CDR1 KGHDR, CDR2 SFDVKD. The CDR3 here is CATGPRRNLWDRGSPYGYTF. In DNA form, the CDR3 reads TGTGCCACCGGCCCCCGTCGCAACCTATGGGACAGGGGATCCCCCTATGGCTACACCTTC.

This clonotype was detected ten times or more. The J gene is TRBJ1-2, the V gene TRBV5-5; TRBD1 might be the D (6 bases). V was shortened by 0 bases and J by 0 bases, with 15 bases between the two germline ends. CDR1 and CDR2 from the germline V gene are SGHKS and YYEKEE (reference sequence). The CDR3 contains 17 residues. This CDR3 reads CASSLDRGTGANYGYTF. In nucleotides, the CDR3 is TGTGCCAGCAGCTTGGATAGGGGGACGGGAGCTAACTATGGCTACACCTTC.

This clonotype appeared a few times. The chain carries TRBV12-3 or TRBV12-4 and TRBJ2-5, with D unclear. The CDR3 spans 13 residues. Trimming pared 2 bases from V and 3 bases from J, leaving 7 bases between. Here the CDR3 reads CASSLNGEETQYF. The CDR3 DNA sequence: TGTGCCAGCAGTTTAAATGGGGAAGAGACCCAGTACTTC.

The chain employs TRBV7-2 and TRBJ2-1; D perhaps matches TRBD1 (6 bases). Germline CDR1 SGHTA, CDR2 FQGNSA. The CDR3 has 13 amino acids. Trimming left V 8 bases short and J 4 bases short, with 12 bases between. CDR3 bases: TGTGCCAGCCGGGACACCCTGTACAATGAGCAGTTCTTC. It translates to CASRDTLYNEQFF.

This clonotype turned up a few times. In nucleotides, the CDR3 is TGTGCCAGCAGTGCCCTAGCGGGGGCCCACACAGATACGCAGTATTTT. It codes for CASSALAGAHTDTQYF. The J gene is TRBJ2-3, the V gene TRBV6-4; 10 bases fit TRBD2. Germline CDR1 MRHNA, CDR2 SNTAGT. V dropped 4 bases and J dropped 2; count of bases not matched to a gene: 6. This CDR3 is built from 16 residues.

This clonotype has only a few counts. V and J are TRBV6-2 or TRBV6-3 and TRBJ2-4, with D possibly being TRBD1 or TRBD2 (5 bases each). CDR3 size: 15 residues. The germline V gene has CDR1 MNHEY and CDR2 SVGEGT. V was trimmed by 6 bases and J by 0 bases, leaving 12 bases between them. CDR3 sequence reads: CASRGDMLAKNIQYF. Written as DNA, the CDR3 is TGTGCCAGCAGGGGGGATATGCTAGCCAAAAACATTCAGTACTTC.

This clonotype occurred a few times. The chain couples TRBV7-9 to TRBJ2-7, with D perhaps TRBD2 (6 bases). This CDR3 has 14 residues. Trimming took 4 bases from V and 6 from J, leaving 16 bases between them. The V gene's germline CDR1 is SEHNR and CDR2 FQNEAQ (reference sequence). The CDR3 is CASSSIAAPGEQYF. In DNA form, the CDR3 reads TGTGCCAGCAGCTCCATAGCGGCGCCCGGCGAGCAGTACTTC.

V gene TRBV11-2 combines with J gene TRBJ2-5; tentative D call: TRBD2 (6 bases). Looked up from germline, CDR1 is SGHAT and CDR2 is FQNNGV. CDR3 length: 16 residues. V gave up 2 bases and J gave up 2 bases, with 15 bases separating them. CDR3 in amino acids: CASSLRVGDLQETQYF. CDR3 nucleotides: TGTGCCAGCAGCTTACGGGTAGGGGACTTACAAGAGACCCAGTACTTC.

This clonotype appeared a few times. V gene TRBV7-9 combines with J gene TRBJ2-1; D is unclear. V was shortened by 1 base and J by 4 bases, with 8 bases between the two germline ends. This CDR3 is 14 amino acids long. Germline V gene sequence: CDR1 SEHNR, CDR2 FQNEAQ (reference sequence). Here the CDR3 DNA reads TGTGCCAGCAGCTTAGTACTTGAGTACAATGAGCAGTTCTTC. Its translation is CASSLVLEYNEQFF.

This clonotype was seen a handful of times. The rearrangement uses TRBV6-6 and TRBJ1-4, with D perhaps matching TRBD1 (5 bases). Germline CDR1 reads MNHNY; CDR2 reads SVGAGI (reference sequence). There are 15 residues in the CDR3. V was shortened by 0 bases and J by 3 bases, with 8 bases between the two germline ends. This CDR3 is CASSYSGAANEKLFF. CDR3 in DNA: TGTGCCAGCAGTTACTCAGGGGCGGCTAATGAAAAACTGTTTTTT.

This sequence joins TRBV29-1 and TRBJ2-1; TRBD1 aligns across 8 bases. The V gene end was trimmed by 2 bases and the J gene end by 7 bases; junction bases not matched to a gene: 4. Looked up from germline, CDR1 is SQVTM and CDR2 is ANQGSEA. This CDR3 contains 13 residues. CDR3 loop: CSVERQGANEQFF. The CDR3 DNA reads TGCAGCGTTGAAAGGCAGGGGGCTAATGAGCAGTTCTTC.

The gene calls are TRBV5-1 and TRBJ1-1; D may be TRBD1 (5 bases). Germline assignment: CDR1 SGHRS and CDR2 YFSETQ. This CDR3 is 16 amino acids long. Trimming took 0 bases from V and 3 from J, leaving 15 bases between them. The CDR3 loop reads CASSLDPAGVDTEAFF. The CDR3 nucleotides are TGCGCCAGCAGCTTGGATCCGGCGGGGGTGGACACTGAAGCTTTCTTT.

This clonotype was recorded at least ten times. The rearrangement links TRBV5-6 to TRBJ2-7; D ambiguous. CDR1 and CDR2 from the germline V gene are SGHDT and YYEEEE. The CDR3 is 11 residues long. CDR3 residues: CASSLSRVWSV. The CDR3 nucleotides are TGTGCCAGCAGCTTGTCCCGCGTGTGGAGCGTC.

The V gene is TRBV12-3 or TRBV12-4, the J gene TRBJ2-1; D gene unclear. The V gene lost 7 bases and the J gene lost 8 bases, with 18 bases spanning the gap. The CDR3 spans 14 residues. The CDR3 DNA is TGTGCCAGCACCCCCTCGGAAGACCCCCATGAGCAGTTCTTC. This gives the protein CASTPSEDPHEQFF.

Many counts were recorded for this clonotype. The chain links TRBV12-3 or TRBV12-4 to TRBJ2-1; TRBD1 might be the D (5 bases). The CDR3 loop spans 13 amino acids. The V and J ends lost 7 bases and 8 bases respectively, with 15 bases between them. This chain's CDR3 is CASNVPDMDEQFF. CDR3 in DNA: TGTGCCAGCAATGTACCGGACATGGATGAGCAGTTCTTC.

The rearrangement joins TRBV9 to TRBJ1-4; D not certain. Per the germline V gene, CDR1 is SGDLS and CDR2 is YYNGEE. The CDR3 totals 13 residues. Deletions cut 7 bases from V and 6 bases from J, with 13 bases between. In DNA form, the CDR3 reads TGTGCCAGCGCCCGGGCCCCCGATGAAAAACTGTTTTTT. As protein: CASARAPDEKLFF.

This clonotype was recorded many times. The chain links TRBV7-9 to TRBJ2-1; either TRBD1 or TRBD2 may fit D (6 bases each). Deletions cut 1 base from V and 4 bases from J, with 17 bases between. CDR3 length: 17 amino acids. Germline values: CDR1 SEHNR, CDR2 FQNEAQ (reference sequence). The CDR3 sequence is CASSLVGGQTIYNEQFF. Written as DNA, the CDR3 is TGTGCCAGCAGCTTAGTTGGGGGGCAGACGATTTACAATGAGCAGTTCTTC.